A single sample gave rise to the 24 T cell receptor beta chains below, sequenced in a study of blood T cell repertoires in COVID-19. Sequencing was performed with immunoSEQ multiplex PCR; in TCRdb, only in-frame clones are kept and a portion is missing. This sample yields a few hundred thousand clones, of which around 83% are seen a single time; 5% to 6% belongs to the top ten. Sequencing was performed on PBMCs or T cells enriched from blood (not recorded which). These receptors were collected from a woman aged 50 to 60 who had recovered from COVID-19.

The chain combines TRBV7-8 with TRBJ2-2; D may be TRBD2 (6 bases). CDR1 SGHVS and CDR2 FQNEAQ come from the germline V gene. This CDR3 comprises 14 residues. Trimming shortened V by 2 bases and J by 6 bases, and 10 bases separated the two germline ends. The CDR3 is CASSLPSGAGELFF. The DNA for the CDR3 is TGTGCCAGCAGCTTACCCTCGGGGGCCGGGGAGCTGTTTTTT. Filled out from reference TRBV7-8 and TRBJ2-2, the complete variable domain reads GAGVSQSPRYKVAKRGQDVALRCDPISGHVSLFWYQQALGQGPEFLTYFQNEAQLDKSGLPSDRFFAERPEGSVSTLKIQRTQQEDSAVYLCASSLPSGAGELFFGEGSRLTVL.

The chain employs TRBV5-1 and TRBJ2-7; TRBD1 is a possible D gene (5 bases). CDR3 length: 13 residues. The germline V gene encodes CDR1 SGHRS and CDR2 YFSETQ. Trimming shortened V by 3 bases and J by 3 bases, and 10 bases separated the two germline ends. The CDR3 nucleotides read TGCGCCAGCAGCTCCAGTACAGGCTACGAGCAGTACTTC. Protein: CASSSSTGYEQYF.

V and J are TRBV11-2 and TRBJ1-1; D is unclear. The V and J ends lost 11 bases and 4 bases respectively, with 14 bases between them. This CDR3 comprises 12 residues. Germline V gene sequence: CDR1 SGHAT, CDR2 FQNNGV. The CDR3 reads CASHEGSTEAFF. CDR3 in DNA: TGTGCCTCCCATGAAGGGAGCACTGAAGCTTTCTTT.

The chain has TRBV5-4 and TRBJ2-1; possibly TRBD2 for D (5 bases). There are 13 residues in the CDR3. V was shortened by 4 bases and J by 9 bases, with 14 bases between the two germline ends. Germline loops: CDR1 SGHNT, CDR2 YYREEE (reference sequence). The DNA for the CDR3 is TGTGCCAGCAGCCCCGGGGTGTCTTTTGAGCAGTTCTTC. It specifies CASSPGVSFEQFF.

The rearrangement links TRBV19 to TRBJ1-5, with 9 bases matching TRBD1. This CDR3 has 15 residues. V lost 7 bases, J lost 3 bases, and 7 bases stayed unmatched. Germline loops: CDR1 LNHDA, CDR2 SQIVND (reference sequence). The CDR3, as DNA: TGTGCCAGTACCTACCGGACAGGGGCCAATCAGCCCCAGCATTTT. It specifies CASTYRTGANQPQHF.

In DNA, the CDR3 is TGTGCCAGCAGTTCTGAGGACAGGTCTCCCGGTGGCTACACCTTC. It specifies CASSSEDRSPGGYTF. This chain joins TRBV6-5 and TRBJ1-2; TRBD1 aligns across 7 bases. Germline V gene lookup returns CDR1 MNHEY and CDR2 SVGAGI. V lost 4 bases and J lost 7; bases outside the gene matches: 12. The CDR3 length is 15 residues.

The genes are TRBV27 and TRBJ2-3; 7 bases agree with TRBD1. J gave up 10 bases and V 6 bases, and 22 bases lay outside the gene matches. The V gene's germline CDR1 is MNHEY and CDR2 SMNVEV (reference sequence). This CDR3 has 17 residues. The CDR3 coding sequence is TGTGCCAGCAGCTCCAAGTTAAGGACAGGTCCTTTTGCGGCGCAGTATTTT. Its translation: CASSSKLRTGPFAAQYF.

The chain couples TRBV18 to TRBJ2-7; weak D call: TRBD2 (5 bases). V was trimmed by 2 bases and J by 7 bases, leaving 9 bases between them. Germline-derived CDR1 and CDR2 are KGHSH and LQKENI. The CDR3 loop spans 12 amino acids. CDR3 in DNA: TGTGCCAGCTCACCAATCCCGGGGGAGCAGTACTTC. Translated: CASSPIPGEQYF.

The rearrangement uses TRBV5-5 and TRBJ1-5, with D hard to call. The CDR3 runs to 15 residues. Between the trimmed V and J ends, which lost 2 bases and 3 bases, there was a span of 12 bases. Germline V lookup: CDR1 SGHKS, CDR2 YYEKEE (reference sequence). In DNA, the CDR3 is TGTGCCAGCAGCTTAGGAGGGCTGGTCAATCAGCCCCAGCATTTT. Encoded protein: CASSLGGLVNQPQHF.

The chain has TRBV5-6 and TRBJ1-1, with a weak D call TRBD1 (6 bases). Between the trimmed V and J ends, which lost 4 bases and 8 bases, there was a span of 12 bases. The germline CDR1 and CDR2 sequences are SGHDT and YYEEEE. The CDR3 runs to 12 residues. CDR3 protein: CASSIRTAEAFF. In DNA form, the CDR3 reads TGTGCCAGCAGCATCCGGACAGCCGAAGCTTTCTTT.

This rearrangement joins TRBV11-2 to TRBJ1-2; D is ambiguous. V lost 3 bases and J lost 3, with 11 bases in between. The CDR3 runs to 14 residues. The V gene's germline CDR1 is SGHAT and CDR2 FQNNGV. The CDR3 DNA reads TGTGCCAGCAGCTTGACGGCGGCAGACTATGGCTACACCTTC. Residues: CASSLTAADYGYTF.

There are a few counts of this clone. The rearrangement uses TRBV7-9 and TRBJ1-2, with 8 bases lining up with TRBD1. The CDR3 covers 13 residues. Germline V lookup: CDR1 SEHNR, CDR2 FQNEAQ (reference sequence). V gave up 8 bases and J gave up 6 bases; unmatched junction bases: 8. The CDR3 reads CASGQDRDHGYTF. The CDR3 nucleotides read TGTGCCAGCGGCCAGGACAGGGATCATGGCTACACCTTC.

The V gene is TRBV23-1, the J gene TRBJ1-2; D uncertain. TRBV23-1 is an ORF for which the function is uncertain. The CDR3 extends over 13 amino acids. The V gene lost 2 bases and the J gene lost 6 bases, with 10 bases spanning the gap. CDR3 nucleotide sequence: TGCGCCAGCAGTCAAGGTCTACCGCATGGCTACACCTTC. This sequence encodes CASSQGLPHGYTF.

This chain connects TRBV6-5 to TRBJ2-1, with a possible D match to TRBD2 (5 bases). V lost 3 bases and J 2 bases, leaving 14 bases between the germline ends. CDR3 size: 16 residues. The germline V gene encodes CDR1 MNHEY and CDR2 SVGAGI. The DNA of the CDR3 is TGTGCCAGCAGTTATACCAGGACTGCACCCTACAATGAGCAGTTCTTC. As protein: CASSYTRTAPYNEQFF.

The sample holds a few counts of this clone. The V gene is TRBV20-1, the J gene TRBJ2-1; D possibly corresponds to TRBD1 (5 bases). V dropped 3 bases and J dropped 6 bases, with 15 bases sitting between them. The germline V gene encodes CDR1 DFQATT and CDR2 SNEGSKA (reference sequence). The CDR3 is 14 residues long. This CDR3 is CSASRGSARNEQFF. The CDR3 DNA is TGCAGTGCTAGTAGGGGCAGCGCACGCAATGAGCAGTTCTTC.

The chain recombines TRBV5-5 with TRBJ1-3; D is unresolved. The CDR3 totals 13 residues. The germline V and J ends were trimmed by 4 bases and 4 bases, with 9 bases remaining between them. The germline gives CDR1 SGHKS, CDR2 YYEKEE (reference sequence). The chain's CDR3 is CASSSLSGNTIYF. DNA of the CDR3: TGTGCCAGCAGCAGCTTGTCCGGAAACACCATATATTTT.

The gene calls are TRBV7-2 and TRBJ1-1; D uncertain. With 1 base removed from V and 0 bases from J, the gap between germline ends came to 9 bases. Germline V gene lookup returns CDR1 SGHTA and CDR2 FQGNSA. The CDR3 extends over 15 amino acids. CDR3 region: CASSLVASVNTEAFF. Written as DNA, the CDR3 is TGTGCCAGCAGCTTAGTCGCCAGCGTGAACACTGAAGCTTTCTTT.

V and J are TRBV19 and TRBJ2-1; D is uncertain. CDR3 size: 15 residues. With 3 bases removed from V and 0 bases from J, the gap between germline ends came to 9 bases. Looked up from germline, CDR1 is LNHDA and CDR2 is SQIVND (reference sequence). DNA of the CDR3: TGTGCCAGTAGTATGGAAACAGCCTCCTACAATGAGCAGTTCTTC. The encoded protein is CASSMETASYNEQFF.

The V and J genes are TRBV11-1 and TRBJ2-7; 9 nucleotides line up with TRBD1. The CDR3 has 15 amino acids. The V segment lost 2 bases and the J segment 4 bases; nucleotides outside the gene matches: 6. CDR1 is SGHAT and CDR2 is FQDESV in the germline V gene (reference sequence). The CDR3, as DNA: TGTGCCAGCAGCTTATCAACAGGGGGCGCATACGAGCAGTACTTC. This gives the protein CASSLSTGGAYEQYF. Complete variable domain (other parts from reference TRBV11-1 and TRBJ2-7): EAEVAQSPRYKITEKSQAVAFWCDPISGHATLYWYRQILGQGPELLVQFQDESVVDDSQLPKDRFSAERLKGVDSTLKIQPAELGDSAMYLCASSLSTGGAYEQYFGPGTRLTVT.

This chain links TRBV19 with TRBJ2-5; D unclear. Trimming cost V 1 base and J 5 bases, with 8 bases left between them. CDR3 length: 13 amino acids. In germline, CDR1 is LNHDA, CDR2 SQIVND (reference sequence). In DNA form, the CDR3 reads TGTGCCAGTAGTATAGCTCTCGGTGAGACCCAGTACTTC. It encodes CASSIALGETQYF.

The chain recombines TRBV30 with TRBJ2-4; TRBD1 might be the D (7 bases). The V and J ends lost 3 bases and 8 bases respectively, with 20 bases between them. CDR1 is GTSNPN and CDR2 is SVGIG in the germline V gene (reference sequence). This CDR3 has 15 amino acids. CDR3 protein: CAWRRGRGQLDIQYF. CDR3 coding DNA: TGTGCCTGGAGGAGGGGGCGGGGTCAATTGGACATTCAGTACTTC.

J is TRBJ2-7 and V is TRBV7-2; D gene unclear. CDR3 length equals 14 residues. Germline V gene lookup returns CDR1 SGHTA and CDR2 FQGNSA. With 0 bases removed from V and 2 bases from J, the gap between germline ends came to 8 bases. CDR3 protein: CASSLATGPYEQYF. CDR3 bases: TGTGCCAGCAGCTTAGCGACGGGTCCCTACGAGCAGTACTTC.

The J gene is TRBJ1-2, the V gene TRBV5-5; D remains unclear. This CDR3 contains 12 residues. V was cut by 2 bases and J by 3 bases, with 5 bases left in between. Germline lookup yields CDR1 SGHKS and CDR2 YYEKEE (reference sequence). CDR3 protein: CASSFVDYGYTF. DNA for the CDR3: TGTGCCAGCAGCTTTGTAGACTATGGCTACACCTTC.

The J gene is TRBJ2-1, the V gene TRBV9, with TRBD1 identical over 10 bases. With V trimmed by 1 base and J by 4 bases, 5 bases remained unmatched. The CDR3 totals 16 residues. Looked up from germline, CDR1 is SGDLS and CDR2 is YYNGEE. For the CDR3, the DNA is TGTGCCAGCAGCGTACAGGGACAGGGGCTTTACAATGAGCAGTTCTTC. This translates into CASSVQGQGLYNEQFF.